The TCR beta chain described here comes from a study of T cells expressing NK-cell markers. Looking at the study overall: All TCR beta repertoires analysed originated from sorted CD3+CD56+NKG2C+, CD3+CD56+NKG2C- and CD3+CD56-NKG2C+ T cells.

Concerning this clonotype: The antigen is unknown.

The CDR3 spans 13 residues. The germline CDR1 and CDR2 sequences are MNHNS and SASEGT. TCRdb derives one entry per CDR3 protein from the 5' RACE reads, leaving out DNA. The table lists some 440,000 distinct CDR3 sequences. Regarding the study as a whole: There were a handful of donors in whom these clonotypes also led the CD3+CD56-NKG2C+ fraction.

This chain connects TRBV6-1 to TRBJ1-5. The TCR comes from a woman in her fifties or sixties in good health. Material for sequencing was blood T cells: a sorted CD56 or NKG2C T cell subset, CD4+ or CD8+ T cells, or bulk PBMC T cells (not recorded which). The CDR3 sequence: CASSTTWVGPQHF.